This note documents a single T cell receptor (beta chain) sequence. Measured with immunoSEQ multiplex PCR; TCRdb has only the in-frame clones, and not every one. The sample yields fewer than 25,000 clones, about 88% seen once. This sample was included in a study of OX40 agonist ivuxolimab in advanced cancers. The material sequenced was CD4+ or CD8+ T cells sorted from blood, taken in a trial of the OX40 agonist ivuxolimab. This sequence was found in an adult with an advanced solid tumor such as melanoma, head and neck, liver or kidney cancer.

CDR3 bases: TGTGCCTGGAGCCCCGGACTAGCGGGAGGGGGAGAGACCCAGTACTTC. As protein: CAWSPGLAGGGETQYF. This chain joins TRBV30 and TRBJ2-5; TRBD2 matches at 15 bases. The CDR3 is 16 residues long. V shed 3 bases, J shed 4 bases, and the junction held 6 bases outside the gene matches. Per germline, CDR1 GTSNPN and CDR2 SVGIG (reference sequence).